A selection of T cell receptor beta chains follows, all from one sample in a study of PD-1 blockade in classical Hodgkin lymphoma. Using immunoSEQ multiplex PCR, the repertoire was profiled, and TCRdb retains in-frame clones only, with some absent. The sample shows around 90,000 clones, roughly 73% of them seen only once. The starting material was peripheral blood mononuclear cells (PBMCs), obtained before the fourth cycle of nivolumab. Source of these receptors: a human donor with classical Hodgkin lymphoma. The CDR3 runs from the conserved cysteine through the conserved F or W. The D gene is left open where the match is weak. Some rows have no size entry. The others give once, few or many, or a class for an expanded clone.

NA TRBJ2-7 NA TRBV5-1 CASSPGSYEQYF TGCGCCAGCAGTCCCGGTTCCTACGAGCAGTACTTC
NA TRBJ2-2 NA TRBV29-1 CSVRQPGAEVREAGELFF TGCAGCGTCCGTCAACCGGGGGCTGAAGTAAGGGAAGCCGGGGAGCTGTTTTTT
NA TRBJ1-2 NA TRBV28 CASSWLGGYTF TGTGCCAGCAGCTGGTTGGGTGGCTACACCTTC
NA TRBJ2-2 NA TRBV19 CASSRAGPSNTGELFF TGTGCCAGTAGTAGGGCAGGGCCTTCGAACACCGGGGAGCTGTTTTTT
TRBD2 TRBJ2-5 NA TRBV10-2 CASWASGIRETQYF TGCGCCAGCTGGGCTAGCGGGATCCGGGAGACCCAGTACTTC
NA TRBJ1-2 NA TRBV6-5 CASSEGRGYTF TGTGCCAGCAGTGAAGGACGGGGCTACACCTTC
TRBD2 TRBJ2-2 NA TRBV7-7 CASSRLAGGSGTGELFF TGTGCTAGCAGCCGGCTAGCGGGGGGGAGTGGCACCGGGGAGCTGTTTTTT
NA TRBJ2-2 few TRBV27 CASSLVSTGELFF TGTGCCAGCAGTTTAGTTAGCACCGGGGAGCTGTTTTTT
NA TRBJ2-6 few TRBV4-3 CASSQWGPGVVSGANVLTF TGCGCCAGCAGCCAATGGGGCCCGGGGGTGGTCTCTGGGGCCAACGTCCTGACTTTC
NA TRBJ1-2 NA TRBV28 CASSLGLRSYYTF TGTGCCAGCAGTCTGGGTTTGAGATCGTACTACACCTTC
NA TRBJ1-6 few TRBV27 CASSAGHQRLDSPLHF TGTGCCAGCAGTGCGGGACACCAACGGTTGGATTCACCCCTCCACTTT
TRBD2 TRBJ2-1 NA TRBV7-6 CASSLSLAGYNEQFF TGTGCCAGCAGCTTATCACTAGCGGGATACAATGAGCAGTTCTTC
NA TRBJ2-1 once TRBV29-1 CSVVRVAEGEQFF TGCAGCGTTGTTCGGGTGGCTGAAGGTGAGCAGTTCTTC
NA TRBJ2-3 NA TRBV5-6 CASSLRASTDTQYF TGTGCCAGCAGCTTGCGGGCCTCCACAGATACGCAGTATTTT
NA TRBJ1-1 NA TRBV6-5 CASSPLGGVGTEAFF TGTGCCAGCAGCCCCTTAGGGGGGGTAGGGACTGAAGCTTTCTTT
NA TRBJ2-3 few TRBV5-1 CASSAGTDTQYF TGCGCCAGCAGCGCAGGGACAGATACGCAGTATTTT
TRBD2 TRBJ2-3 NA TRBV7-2 CASSFIGGGAGTDTQYF TGTGCCAGCAGCTTCATTGGCGGGGGGGCCGGCACAGATACGCAGTATTTT
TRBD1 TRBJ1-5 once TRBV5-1 CASSFVQGSQPQHF TGCGCCAGCAGCTTCGTACAGGGGAGTCAGCCCCAGCATTTT
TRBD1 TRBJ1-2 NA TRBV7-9 CASSSGTGDGYTF TGTGCCAGCAGCTCCGGGACAGGGGATGGCTACACCTTC
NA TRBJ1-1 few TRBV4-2 CASSLRVTLDTEAFF TGTGCCAGCAGCTTAAGAGTGACTTTGGACACTGAAGCTTTCTTT
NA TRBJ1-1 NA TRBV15 CATSRGSGKNTEAFF TGTGCCACCAGCAGAGGTTCGGGGAAGAACACTGAAGCTTTCTTT
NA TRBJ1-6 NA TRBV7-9 CASSLGGLRNSPLHF TGTGCCAGCAGCTTAGGGGGACTTCGTAATTCACCCCTCCACTTT
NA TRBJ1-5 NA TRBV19 CASSIRGIGNQPQHF TGTGCCAGTAGTATTCGGGGAATAGGCAATCAGCCCCAGCATTTT
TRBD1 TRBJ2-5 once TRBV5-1 CASSGGQGARETQYF TGCGCCAGCAGCGGGGGACAGGGGGCTCGAGAGACCCAGTACTTC
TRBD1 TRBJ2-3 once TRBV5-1 CASSTGQGGDTQYF TGCGCCAGCAGCACGGGACAGGGGGGAGATACGCAGTATTTT
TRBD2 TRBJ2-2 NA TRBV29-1 CSVETSGRNTGELFF TGCAGCGTGGAGACAAGCGGGAGGAACACCGGGGAGCTGTTTTTT
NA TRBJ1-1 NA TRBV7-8 CASSLARGVGTFF TGTGCCAGCAGCTTAGCTAGGGGGGTGGGGACTTTCTTT
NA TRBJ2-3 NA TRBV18 CASSPRPGADTQYF TGTGCCAGCTCACCACGGCCGGGGGCAGATACGCAGTATTTT
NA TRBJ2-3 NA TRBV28 CASSWRLGDTQYF TGTGCCAGCAGTTGGCGACTGGGAGATACGCAGTATTTT
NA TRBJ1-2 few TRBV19 CASSIDGDYGYTF TGTGCCAGTAGTATCGACGGAGACTATGGCTACACCTTC
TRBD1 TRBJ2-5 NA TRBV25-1 CASSGTTGRQETQYF TGTGCCAGCAGTGGGACGACAGGGCGGCAAGAGACCCAGTACTTC
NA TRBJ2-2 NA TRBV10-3 CAISESGGDTGELFF TGTGCCATCAGTGAGTCCGGGGGCGACACCGGGGAGCTGTTTTTT
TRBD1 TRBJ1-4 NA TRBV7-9 CASSTGQGAVEKLFF TGTGCCAGCAGCACTGGACAGGGGGCGGTTGAAAAACTGTTTTTT
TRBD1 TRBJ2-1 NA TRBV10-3 CAISESNIFGTGDNEQFF TGTGCCATCAGTGAGTCGAACATCTTTGGGACAGGGGACAATGAGCAGTTCTTC
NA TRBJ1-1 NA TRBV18 CASSPPVTGLITEAFF TGTGCCAGCTCACCCCCGGTGACAGGTTTGATCACTGAAGCTTTCTTT
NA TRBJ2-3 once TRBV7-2 CASSRDSSTDTQYF TGTGCCAGCAGCCGGGACTCTAGCACAGATACGCAGTATTTT
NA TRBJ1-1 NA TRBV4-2 CASSQPDRLLAEAFF TGTGCCAGCAGCCAACCTGACAGGTTGTTGGCTGAAGCTTTCTTT
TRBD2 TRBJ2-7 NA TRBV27 CASRDLAGYEQYF TGTGCCAGCAGGGATTTAGCGGGCTACGAGCAGTACTTC
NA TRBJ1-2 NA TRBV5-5 CASSHAAADGTYGYTF TGTGCCAGCAGCCATGCAGCGGCTGACGGGACCTATGGCTACACCTTC
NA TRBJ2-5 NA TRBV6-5 CASSYSISGTQYF TGTGCCAGCAGTTACTCCATATCGGGGACCCAGTACTTC